This TCR beta chain was captured by sequencing in a study of blood T cell repertoires in COVID-19. The overall study: COVID-19 samples collected from the United States, Italy and Spain covered acute and convalescent phases.

This clone has a handful of counts. Per germline, CDR1 SGHVS and CDR2 FQNEAQ. V shed 7 bases and J shed 4 bases, with 19 bases lying between them. The CDR3 has 15 residues. This table comes from immunoSEQ multiplex PCR, and its TCRdb copy is limited to in-frame clones, with some not included. The table shows over 80,000 clones, with around 72% occurring only once. V is TRBV7-8 and J is TRBJ2-5; D is uncertain. The source is a man between 65 and 79 years old with COVID-19, enrolled during active disease. Sequenced sample: peripheral blood. The CDR3: CASTAARVGIETQYF. Here the CDR3 DNA reads TGTGCCAGCACCGCGGCCAGAGTCGGCATAGAGACCCAGTACTTC.